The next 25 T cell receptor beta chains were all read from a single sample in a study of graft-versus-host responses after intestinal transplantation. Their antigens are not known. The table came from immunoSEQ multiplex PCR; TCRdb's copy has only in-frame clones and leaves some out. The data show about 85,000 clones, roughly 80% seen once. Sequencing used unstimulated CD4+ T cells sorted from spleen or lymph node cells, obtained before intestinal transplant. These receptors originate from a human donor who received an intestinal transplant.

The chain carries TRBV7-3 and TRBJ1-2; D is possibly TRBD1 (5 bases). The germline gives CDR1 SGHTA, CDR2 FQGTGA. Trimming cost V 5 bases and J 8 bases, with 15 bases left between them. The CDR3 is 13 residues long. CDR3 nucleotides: TGTGCCAGCAGCCTGCGGGGGGGAAGGGGCTACACCTTC. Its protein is CASSLRGGRGYTF.

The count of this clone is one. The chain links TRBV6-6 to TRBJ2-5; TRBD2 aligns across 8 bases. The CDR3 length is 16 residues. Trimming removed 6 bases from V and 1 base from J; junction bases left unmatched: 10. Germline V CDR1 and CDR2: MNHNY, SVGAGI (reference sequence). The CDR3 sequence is CASRLGGGGVQETQYF. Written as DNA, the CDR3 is TGTGCCAGCAGGCTCGGGGGGGGCGGAGTCCAAGAGACCCAGTACTTC.

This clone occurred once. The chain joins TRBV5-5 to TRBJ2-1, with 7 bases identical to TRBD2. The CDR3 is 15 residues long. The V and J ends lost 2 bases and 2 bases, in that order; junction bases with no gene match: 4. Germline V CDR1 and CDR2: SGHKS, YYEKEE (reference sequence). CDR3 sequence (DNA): TGTGCCAGCAGCTTACGCGGGGGAACCTACAATGAGCAGTTCTTC. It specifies CASSLRGGTYNEQFF.

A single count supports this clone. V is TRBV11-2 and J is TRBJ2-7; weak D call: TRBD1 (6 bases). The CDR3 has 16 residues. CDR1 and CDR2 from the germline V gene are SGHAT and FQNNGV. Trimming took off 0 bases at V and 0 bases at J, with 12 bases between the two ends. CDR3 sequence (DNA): TGTGCCAGCAGCTTAGACAGGCAGGGGATCTCCTACGAGCAGTACTTC. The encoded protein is CASSLDRQGISYEQYF.

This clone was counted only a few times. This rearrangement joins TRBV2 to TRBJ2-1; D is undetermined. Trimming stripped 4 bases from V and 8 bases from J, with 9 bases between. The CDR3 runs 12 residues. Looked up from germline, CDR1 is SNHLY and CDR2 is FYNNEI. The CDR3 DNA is TGTGCCAGCAGTGTTCAGGTCCATGAGCAGTTCTTC. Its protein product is CASSVQVHEQFF.

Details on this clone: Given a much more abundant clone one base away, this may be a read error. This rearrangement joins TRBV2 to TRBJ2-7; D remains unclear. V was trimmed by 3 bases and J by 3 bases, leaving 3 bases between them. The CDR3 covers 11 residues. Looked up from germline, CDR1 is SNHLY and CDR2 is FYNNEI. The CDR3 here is CASSDGYEQYF. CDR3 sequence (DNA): TGTGCCAGCAGTGACGGCTACGAGCAGTACTTC.

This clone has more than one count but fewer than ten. CDR3 sequence: CASSLTGFETEAFF. CDR3 bases: TGCGCCAGCAGCTTGACAGGGTTTGAGACTGAAGCTTTCTTT. The chain is built from TRBV5-1 and TRBJ1-1, with a possible D match to TRBD1 (6 bases). Trimming took off 1 base at V and 5 bases at J, with 12 bases between the two ends. This CDR3 has 14 residues. Germline V lookup: CDR1 SGHRS, CDR2 YFSETQ.

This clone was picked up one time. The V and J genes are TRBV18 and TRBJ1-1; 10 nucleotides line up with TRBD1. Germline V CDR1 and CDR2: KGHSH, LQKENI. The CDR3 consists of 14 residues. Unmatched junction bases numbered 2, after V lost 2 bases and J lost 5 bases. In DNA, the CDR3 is TGTGCCAGCTCACCAGACAGGGGGCGGACTGAAGCTTTCTTT. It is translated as CASSPDRGRTEAFF.

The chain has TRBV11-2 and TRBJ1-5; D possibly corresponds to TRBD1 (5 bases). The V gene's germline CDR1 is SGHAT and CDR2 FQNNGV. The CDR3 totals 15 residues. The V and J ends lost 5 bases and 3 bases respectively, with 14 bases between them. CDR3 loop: CASSKVSGNNQPQHF. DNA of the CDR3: TGTGCCAGCAGCAAGGTGTCAGGGAACAATCAGCCCCAGCATTTT.

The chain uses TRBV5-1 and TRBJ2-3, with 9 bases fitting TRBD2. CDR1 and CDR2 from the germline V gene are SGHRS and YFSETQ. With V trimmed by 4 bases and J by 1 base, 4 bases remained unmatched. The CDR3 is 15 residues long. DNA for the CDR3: TGCGCCAGCAGCGACTGGACTAGCGGCACAGATACGCAGTATTTT. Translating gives CASSDWTSGTDTQYF.

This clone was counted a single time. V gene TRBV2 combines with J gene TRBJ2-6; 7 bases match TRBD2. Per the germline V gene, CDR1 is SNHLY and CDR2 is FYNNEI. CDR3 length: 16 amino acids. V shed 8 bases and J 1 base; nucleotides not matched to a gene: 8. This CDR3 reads CASSFGGESGANVLTF. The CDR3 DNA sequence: TGTGCCAGCTCATTTGGGGGGGAATCTGGGGCCAACGTCCTGACTTTC.

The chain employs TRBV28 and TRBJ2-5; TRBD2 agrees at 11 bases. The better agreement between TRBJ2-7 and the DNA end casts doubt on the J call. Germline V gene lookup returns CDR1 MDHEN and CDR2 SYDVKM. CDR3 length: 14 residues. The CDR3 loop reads CASTLSGRAYEQYF. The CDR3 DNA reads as TGTGCCAGCACCCTTAGCGGGAGGGCCTACGAGCAGTACTTC.

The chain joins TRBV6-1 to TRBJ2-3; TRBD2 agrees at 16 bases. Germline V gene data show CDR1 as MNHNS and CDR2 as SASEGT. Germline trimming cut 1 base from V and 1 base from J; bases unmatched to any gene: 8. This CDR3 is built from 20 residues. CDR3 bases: TGTGCCAGCAGTGAAGGGGGACTAGCGGGGGGGTACTTTGGCACAGATACGCAGTATTTT. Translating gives CASSEGGLAGGYFGTDTQYF.

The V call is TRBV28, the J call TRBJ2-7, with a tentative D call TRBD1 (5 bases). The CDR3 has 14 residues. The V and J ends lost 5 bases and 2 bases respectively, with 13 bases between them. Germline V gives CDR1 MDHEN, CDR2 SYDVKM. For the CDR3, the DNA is TGTGCCAGCAGTCCGTTGGGGCGCCCCTACGAGCAGTACTTC. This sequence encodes CASSPLGRPYEQYF.

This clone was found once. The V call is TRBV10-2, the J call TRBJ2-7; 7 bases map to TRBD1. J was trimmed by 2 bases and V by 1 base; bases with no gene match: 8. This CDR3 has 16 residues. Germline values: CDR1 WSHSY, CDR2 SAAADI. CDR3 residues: CASSELGTVVPYEQYF. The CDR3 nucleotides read TGCGCCAGCAGTGAGTTGGGGACAGTGGTACCCTACGAGCAGTACTTC.

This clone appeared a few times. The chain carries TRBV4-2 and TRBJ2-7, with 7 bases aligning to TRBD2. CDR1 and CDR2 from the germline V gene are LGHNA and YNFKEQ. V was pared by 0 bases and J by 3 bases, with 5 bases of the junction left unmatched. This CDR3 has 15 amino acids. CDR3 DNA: TGTGCCAGCAGCCAAGATGAGCGGGGATACTACGAGCAGTACTTC. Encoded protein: CASSQDERGYYEQYF.

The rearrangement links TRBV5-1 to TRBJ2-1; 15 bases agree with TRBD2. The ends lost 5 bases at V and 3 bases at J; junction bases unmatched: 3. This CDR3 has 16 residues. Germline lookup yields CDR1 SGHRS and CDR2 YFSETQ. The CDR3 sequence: CASRLGLAGGYNEQFF. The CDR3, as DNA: TGCGCCAGCAGACTGGGACTAGCGGGGGGCTACAATGAGCAGTTCTTC.

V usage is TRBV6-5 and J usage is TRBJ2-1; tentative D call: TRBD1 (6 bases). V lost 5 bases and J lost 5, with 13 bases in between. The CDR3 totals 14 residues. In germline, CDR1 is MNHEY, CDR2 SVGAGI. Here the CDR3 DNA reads TGTGCCAGCAGTCAATTGGGGGCGGACAATGAGCAGTTCTTC. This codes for CASSQLGADNEQFF.

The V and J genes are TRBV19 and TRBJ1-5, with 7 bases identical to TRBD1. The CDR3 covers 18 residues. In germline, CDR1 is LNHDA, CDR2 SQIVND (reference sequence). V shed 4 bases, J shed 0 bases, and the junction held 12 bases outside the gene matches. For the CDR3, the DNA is TGTGCCAGTAGTACCTTCCGGACAGGCGCTTATAGCAATCAGCCCCAGCATTTT. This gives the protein CASSTFRTGAYSNQPQHF.

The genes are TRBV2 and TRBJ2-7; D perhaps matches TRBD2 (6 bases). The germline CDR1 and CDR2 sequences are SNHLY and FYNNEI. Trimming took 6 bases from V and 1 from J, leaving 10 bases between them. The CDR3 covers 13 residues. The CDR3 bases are TGTGCCAGCAGACGGGACTTTTCCTACGAGCAGTACTTC. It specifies CASRRDFSYEQYF.

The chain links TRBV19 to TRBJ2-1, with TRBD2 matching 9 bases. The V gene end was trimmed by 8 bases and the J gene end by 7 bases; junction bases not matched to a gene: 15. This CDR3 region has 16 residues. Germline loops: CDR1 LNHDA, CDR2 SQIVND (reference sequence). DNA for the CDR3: TGTGCCAGTGCGTTGCTTTCCGCGGGAGGGTGGAATGAGCAGTTCTTC. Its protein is CASALLSAGGWNEQFF.

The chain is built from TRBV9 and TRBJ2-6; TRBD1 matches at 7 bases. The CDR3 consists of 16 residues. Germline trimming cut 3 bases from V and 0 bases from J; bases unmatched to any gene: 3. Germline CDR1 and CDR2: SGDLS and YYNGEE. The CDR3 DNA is TGTGCCAGCAGCGGAACAGGGGTCTCTGGGGCCAACGTCCTGACTTTC. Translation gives CASSGTGVSGANVLTF.

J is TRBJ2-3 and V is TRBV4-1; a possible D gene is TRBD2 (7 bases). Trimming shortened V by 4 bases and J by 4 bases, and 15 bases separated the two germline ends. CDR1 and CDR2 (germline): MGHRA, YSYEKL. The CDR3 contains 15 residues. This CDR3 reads CASSLSMGGPDTQYF. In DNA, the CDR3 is TGCGCCAGCAGCCTCTCAATGGGGGGGCCAGATACGCAGTATTTT.

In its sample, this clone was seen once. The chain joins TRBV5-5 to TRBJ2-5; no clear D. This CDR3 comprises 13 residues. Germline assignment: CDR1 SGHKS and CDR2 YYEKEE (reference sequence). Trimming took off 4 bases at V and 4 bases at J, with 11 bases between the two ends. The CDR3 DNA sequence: TGTGCCAGCAGCCTAGAGACCGTAGAGACCCAGTACTTC. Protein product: CASSLETVETQYF.

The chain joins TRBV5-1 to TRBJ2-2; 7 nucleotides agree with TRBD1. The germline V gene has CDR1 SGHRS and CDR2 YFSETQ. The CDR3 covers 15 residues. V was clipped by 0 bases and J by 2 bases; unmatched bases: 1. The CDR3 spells CASSLGTGNTGELFF. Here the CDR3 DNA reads TGCGCCAGCAGCTTGGGGACAGGCAACACCGGGGAGCTGTTTTTT.